This T cell receptor (beta chain) was retrieved from a study of somatic mutations in cytotoxic T cells in rheumatoid arthritis. Across the study: The authors flow-sorted some V beta antibody-stained T-cell populations at nearly 100% purity, including V beta1+ cells that they sequenced for TCRB.

Generated by immunoSEQ multiplex PCR, the TCRdb table keeps only in-frame clones and is missing some. Of more than 8,000 clones in the sample, over 70% were seen once. Looked up from germline, CDR1 is MNHEY and CDR2 is SVGAGI. V gave up 2 bases and J gave up 8 bases, with 12 bases separating them. The CDR3 consists of 13 residues. The healthy control group was made up of blood donors, who had a median age of roughly 60 years (range roughly 21-70) and were about 55% female. Once isolated by positive magnetic bead selection, the CD4+ and CD8+ cells had their purity checked by flow cytometry. The TCR was taken from a man over 45 in good health. The chain employs TRBV6-5 and TRBJ1-2; TRBD1 is a possible D gene (6 bases). The sequencing input was CD8+ T cells sorted from blood. DNA for the CDR3: TGTGCCAGCAGTTACCTGACAGGATCGGGCTACACCTTC. This encodes CASSYLTGSGYTF.